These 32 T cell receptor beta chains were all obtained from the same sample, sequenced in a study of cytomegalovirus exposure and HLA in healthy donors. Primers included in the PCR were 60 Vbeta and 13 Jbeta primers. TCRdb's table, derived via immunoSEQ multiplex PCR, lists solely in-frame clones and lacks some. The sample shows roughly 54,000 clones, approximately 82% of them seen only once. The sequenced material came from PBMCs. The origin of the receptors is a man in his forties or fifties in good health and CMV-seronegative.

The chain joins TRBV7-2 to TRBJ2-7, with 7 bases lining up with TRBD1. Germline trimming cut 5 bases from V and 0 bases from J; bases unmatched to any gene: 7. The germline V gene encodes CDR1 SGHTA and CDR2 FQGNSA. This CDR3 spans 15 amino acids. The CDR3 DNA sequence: TGTGCCAGCAGCACCTGGACAGGTCCCTCCTACGAGCAGTACTTC. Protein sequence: CASSTWTGPSYEQYF.

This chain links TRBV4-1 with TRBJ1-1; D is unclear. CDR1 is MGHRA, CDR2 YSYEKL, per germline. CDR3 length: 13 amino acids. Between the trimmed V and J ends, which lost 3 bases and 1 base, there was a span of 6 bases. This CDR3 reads CASSQYKNTEAFF. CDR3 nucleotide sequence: TGCGCCAGCAGCCAGTACAAGAACACTGAAGCTTTCTTT.

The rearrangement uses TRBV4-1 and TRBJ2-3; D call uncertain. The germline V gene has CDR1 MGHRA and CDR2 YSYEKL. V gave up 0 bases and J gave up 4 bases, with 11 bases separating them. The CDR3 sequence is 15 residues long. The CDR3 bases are TGCGCCAGCAGCCAAGAAGCGTTTTTCCCAGATACGCAGTATTTT. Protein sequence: CASSQEAFFPDTQYF.

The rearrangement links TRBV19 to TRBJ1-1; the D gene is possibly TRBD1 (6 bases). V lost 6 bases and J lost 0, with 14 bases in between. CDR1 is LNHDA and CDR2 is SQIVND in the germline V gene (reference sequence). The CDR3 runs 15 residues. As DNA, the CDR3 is TGTGCCAGTAGGAGGACAGCCGGAATGAACACTGAAGCTTTCTTT. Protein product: CASRRTAGMNTEAFF.

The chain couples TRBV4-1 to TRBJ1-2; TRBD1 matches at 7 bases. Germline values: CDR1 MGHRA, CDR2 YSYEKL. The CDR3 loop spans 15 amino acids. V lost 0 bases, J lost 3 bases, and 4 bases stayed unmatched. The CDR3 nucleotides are TGCGCCAGCAGCCAAGAGACAGGGAATTACTATGGCTACACCTTC. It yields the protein CASSQETGNYYGYTF.

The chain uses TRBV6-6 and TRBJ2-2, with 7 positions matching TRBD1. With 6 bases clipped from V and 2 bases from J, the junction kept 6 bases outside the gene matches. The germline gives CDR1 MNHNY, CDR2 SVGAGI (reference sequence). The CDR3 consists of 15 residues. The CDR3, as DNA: TGTGCCAGCAGATCACAGGGGAAAAACACCGGGGAGCTGTTTTTT. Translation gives CASRSQGKNTGELFF.

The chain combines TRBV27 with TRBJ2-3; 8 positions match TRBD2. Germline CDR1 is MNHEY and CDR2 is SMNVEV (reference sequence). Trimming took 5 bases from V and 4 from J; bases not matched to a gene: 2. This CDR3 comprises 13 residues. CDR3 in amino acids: CASSTTSADTQYF. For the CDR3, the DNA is TGTGCCAGCAGTACGACTAGCGCAGATACGCAGTATTTT.

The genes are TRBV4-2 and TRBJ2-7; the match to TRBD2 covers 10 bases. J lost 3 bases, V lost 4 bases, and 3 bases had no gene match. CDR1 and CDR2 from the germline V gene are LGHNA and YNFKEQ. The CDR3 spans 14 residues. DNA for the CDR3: TGTGCCAGCAGCCCGGCTAGCGGGGGCTACGAGCAGTACTTC. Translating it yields CASSPASGGYEQYF.

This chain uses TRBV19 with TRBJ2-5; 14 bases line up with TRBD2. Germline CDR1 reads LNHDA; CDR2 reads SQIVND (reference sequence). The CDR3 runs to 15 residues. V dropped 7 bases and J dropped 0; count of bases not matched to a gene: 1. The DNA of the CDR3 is TGTGCCAGTAAGACTAGCGGGGGGGACCAAGAGACCCAGTACTTC. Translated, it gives CASKTSGGDQETQYF.

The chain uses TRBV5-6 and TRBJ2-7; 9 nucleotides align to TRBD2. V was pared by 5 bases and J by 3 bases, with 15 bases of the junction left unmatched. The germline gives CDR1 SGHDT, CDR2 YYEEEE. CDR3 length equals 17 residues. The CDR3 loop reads CASRNRVAGANLYEQYF. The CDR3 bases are TGTGCCAGCAGGAACCGGGTAGCGGGGGCAAACCTCTACGAGCAGTACTTC.

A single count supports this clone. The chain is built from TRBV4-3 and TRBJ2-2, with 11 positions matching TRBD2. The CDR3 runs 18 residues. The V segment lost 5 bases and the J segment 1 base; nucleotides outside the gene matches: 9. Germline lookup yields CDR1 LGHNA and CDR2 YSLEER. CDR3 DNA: TGCGCCAGCAGCAGGGAACTAGCGGGGGCCGGGAACACCGGGGAGCTGTTTTTT. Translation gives CASSRELAGAGNTGELFF.

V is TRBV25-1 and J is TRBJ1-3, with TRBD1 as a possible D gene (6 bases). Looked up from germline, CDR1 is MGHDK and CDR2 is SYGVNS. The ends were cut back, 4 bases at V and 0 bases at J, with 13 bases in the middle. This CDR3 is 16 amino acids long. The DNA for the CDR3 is TGTGCCAGCAGTGGGGGGCTTGCATACTCTGGAAACACCATATATTTT. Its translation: CASSGGLAYSGNTIYF.

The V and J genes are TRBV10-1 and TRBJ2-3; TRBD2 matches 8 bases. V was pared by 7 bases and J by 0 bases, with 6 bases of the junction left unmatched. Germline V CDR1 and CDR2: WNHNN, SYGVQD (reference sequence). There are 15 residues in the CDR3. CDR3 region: CASTELAASTDTQYF. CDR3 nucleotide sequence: TGCGCCAGCACCGAACTAGCGGCTAGCACAGATACGCAGTATTTT.

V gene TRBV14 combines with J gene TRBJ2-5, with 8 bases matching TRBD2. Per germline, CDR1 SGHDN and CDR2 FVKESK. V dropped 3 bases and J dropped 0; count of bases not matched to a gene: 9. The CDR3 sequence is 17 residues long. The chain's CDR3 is CASSHRRAGAYQETQYF. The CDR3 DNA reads TGTGCCAGCAGCCACAGAAGAGCGGGAGCGTACCAAGAGACCCAGTACTTC.

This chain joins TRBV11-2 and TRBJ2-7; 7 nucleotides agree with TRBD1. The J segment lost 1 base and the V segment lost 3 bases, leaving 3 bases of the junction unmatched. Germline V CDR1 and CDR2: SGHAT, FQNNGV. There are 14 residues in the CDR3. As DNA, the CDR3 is TGTGCCAGCAGCTTCGGGACAGCATCCTACGAGCAGTACTTC. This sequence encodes CASSFGTASYEQYF.

CDR3 nucleotide sequence: TGTGCCACCCCGGCGCGGTCACAGAACACCGGGGAGCTGTTTTTT. It yields the protein CATPARSQNTGELFF. The genes are TRBV6-1 and TRBJ2-2; D ambiguous. The CDR3 length is 15 residues. Germline loops: CDR1 MNHNS, CDR2 SASEGT. V was pared by 10 bases and J by 1 base, with 16 bases between.

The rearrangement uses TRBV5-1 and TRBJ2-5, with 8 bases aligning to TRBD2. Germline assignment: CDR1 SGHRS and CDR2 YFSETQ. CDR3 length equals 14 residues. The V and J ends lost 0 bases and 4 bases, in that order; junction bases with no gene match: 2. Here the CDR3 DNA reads TGCGCCAGCAGCTTGGCCGCGGGGGGAGAGACCCAGTACTTC. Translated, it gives CASSLAAGGETQYF.

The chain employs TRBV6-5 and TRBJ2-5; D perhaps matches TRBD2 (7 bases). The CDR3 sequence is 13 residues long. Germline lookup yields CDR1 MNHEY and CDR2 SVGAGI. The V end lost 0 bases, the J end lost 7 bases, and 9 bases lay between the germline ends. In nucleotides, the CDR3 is TGTGCCAGCAGTTACTCGGGAGGGGGGACCCAGTACTTC. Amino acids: CASSYSGGGTQYF.

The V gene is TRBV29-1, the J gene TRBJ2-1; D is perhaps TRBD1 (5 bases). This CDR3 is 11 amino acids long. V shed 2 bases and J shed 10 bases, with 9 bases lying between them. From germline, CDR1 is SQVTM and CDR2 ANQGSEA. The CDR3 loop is CSVERQNEQFF. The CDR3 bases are TGCAGCGTTGAACGACAGAACGAGCAGTTCTTC.

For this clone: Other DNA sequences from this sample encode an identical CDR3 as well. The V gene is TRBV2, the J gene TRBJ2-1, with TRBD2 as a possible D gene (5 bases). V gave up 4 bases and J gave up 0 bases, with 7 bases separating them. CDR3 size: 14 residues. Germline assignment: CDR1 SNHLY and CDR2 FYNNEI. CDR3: CASSAGFSYNEQFF. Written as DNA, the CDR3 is TGTGCCAGCAGTGCGGGGTTCTCCTACAATGAGCAGTTCTTC.

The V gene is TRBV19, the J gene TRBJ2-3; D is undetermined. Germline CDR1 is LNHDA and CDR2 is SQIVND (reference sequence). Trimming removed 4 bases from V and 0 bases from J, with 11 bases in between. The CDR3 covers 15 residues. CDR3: CASSRKLGSTDTQYF. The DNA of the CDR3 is TGTGCCAGTAGTAGGAAGCTCGGGAGCACAGATACGCAGTATTTT.

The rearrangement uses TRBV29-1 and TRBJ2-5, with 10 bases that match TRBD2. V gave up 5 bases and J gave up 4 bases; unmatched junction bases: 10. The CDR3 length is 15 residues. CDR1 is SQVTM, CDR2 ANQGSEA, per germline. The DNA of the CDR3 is TGCAGCGTTCTTTTTCTAGCGGGGGAGTCAGAGACCCAGTACTTC. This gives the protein CSVLFLAGESETQYF.

In DNA form, the CDR3 reads TGTGCCAGCAGCTCCTATAGCGGGGGCCGGGATGAGCAGTTCTTC. Translation gives CASSSYSGGRDEQFF. The rearrangement links TRBV13 to TRBJ2-1; 9 bases fit TRBD2. Germline V lookup: CDR1 PRHDT, CDR2 FYEKMQ (reference sequence). The length of the CDR3 is 15 residues. Germline trimming cut 4 bases from V and 8 bases from J; bases unmatched to any gene: 9.

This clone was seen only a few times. CDR3 sequence: CASSLVASGGGGQETQYF. As DNA, the CDR3 is TGCGCCAGCAGTCTGGTGGCTAGCGGGGGGGGCGGCCAAGAGACCCAGTACTTC. This chain connects TRBV5-1 to TRBJ2-5, with 12 bases identical to TRBD2. With V trimmed by 5 bases and J by 1 base, 12 bases remained unmatched. Germline CDR1 and CDR2: SGHRS and YFSETQ. CDR3 length: 18 amino acids.

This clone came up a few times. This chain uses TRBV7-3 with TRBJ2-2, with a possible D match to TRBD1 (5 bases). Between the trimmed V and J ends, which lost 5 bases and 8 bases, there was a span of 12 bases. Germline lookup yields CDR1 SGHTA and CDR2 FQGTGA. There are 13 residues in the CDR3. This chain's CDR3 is CASSLGARGELFF. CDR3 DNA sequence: TGTGCCAGCAGCCTAGGGGCGCGAGGGGAGCTGTTTTTT.

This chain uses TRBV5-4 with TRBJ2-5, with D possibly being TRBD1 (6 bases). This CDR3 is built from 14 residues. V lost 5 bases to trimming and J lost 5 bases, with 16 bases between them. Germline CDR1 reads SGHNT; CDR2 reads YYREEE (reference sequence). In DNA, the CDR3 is TGTGCCAGCAGACTCGACACCCAGGGGGAGACCCAGTACTTC. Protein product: CASRLDTQGETQYF.

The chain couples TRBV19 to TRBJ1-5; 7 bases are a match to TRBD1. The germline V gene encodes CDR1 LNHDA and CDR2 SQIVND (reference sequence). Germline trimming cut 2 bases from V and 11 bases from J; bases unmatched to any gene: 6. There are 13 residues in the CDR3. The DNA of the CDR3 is TGTGCCAGTAGTATAACAGGGGTTGAAGCCCAGCATTTT. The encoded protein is CASSITGVEAQHF. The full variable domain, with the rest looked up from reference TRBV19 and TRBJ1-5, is DGGITQSPKYLFRKEGQNVTLSCEQNLNHDAMYWYRQDPGQGLRLIYYSQIVNDFQKGDIAEGYSVSREKKESFPLTVTSAQKNPTAFYLCASSITGVEAQHFGDGTRLSIL.

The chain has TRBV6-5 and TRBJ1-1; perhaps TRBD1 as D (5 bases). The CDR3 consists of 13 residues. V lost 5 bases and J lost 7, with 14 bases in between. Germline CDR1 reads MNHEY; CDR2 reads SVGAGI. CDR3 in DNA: TGTGCCAGCAGTATCATCTTGGGGCGTGAAGCTTTCTTT. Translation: CASSIILGREAFF.

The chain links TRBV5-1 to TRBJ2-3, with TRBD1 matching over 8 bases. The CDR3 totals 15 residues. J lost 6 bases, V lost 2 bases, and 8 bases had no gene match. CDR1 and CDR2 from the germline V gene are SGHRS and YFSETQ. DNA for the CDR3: TGCGCCAGCAGCTTCCAGGGGGCTGTTCCCGATACGCAGTATTTT. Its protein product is CASSFQGAVPDTQYF. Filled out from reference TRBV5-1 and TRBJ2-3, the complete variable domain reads KAGVTQTPRYLIKTRGQQVTLSCSPISGHRSVSWYQQTPGQGLQFLFEYFSETQRNKGNFPGRFSGRQFSNSRSEMNVSTLELGDSALYLCASSFQGAVPDTQYFGPGTRLTVL.

CDR3 protein: CASSTEVPGLAANNEQFF. The DNA for the CDR3 is TGCGCCAGCAGCACGGAGGTACCGGGACTAGCGGCGAACAATGAGCAGTTCTTC. The V and J genes are TRBV5-1 and TRBJ2-1; 11 positions agree with TRBD2. CDR1 is SGHRS and CDR2 is YFSETQ in the germline V gene. With 4 bases clipped from V and 5 bases from J, the junction kept 14 bases outside the gene matches. This CDR3 comprises 18 residues.

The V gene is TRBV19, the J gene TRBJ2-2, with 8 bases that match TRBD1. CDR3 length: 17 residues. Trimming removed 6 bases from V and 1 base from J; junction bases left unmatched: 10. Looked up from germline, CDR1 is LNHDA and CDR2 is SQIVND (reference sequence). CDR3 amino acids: CASSRSGQGMNTGELFF. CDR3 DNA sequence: TGTGCCAGTAGCCGTAGCGGACAGGGAATGAACACCGGGGAGCTGTTTTTT.

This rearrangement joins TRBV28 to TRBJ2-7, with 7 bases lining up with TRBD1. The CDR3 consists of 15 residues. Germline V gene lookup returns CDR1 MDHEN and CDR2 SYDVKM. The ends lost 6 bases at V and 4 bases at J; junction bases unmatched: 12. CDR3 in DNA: TGTGCCAGCAGCGAAGCCGGGACAGCGAAATACGAGCAGTACTTC. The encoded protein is CASSEAGTAKYEQYF.